Below are 2 T cell receptor beta chains sequenced from a single sample in a study of cytomegalovirus exposure and HLA in healthy donors. 60 Vbeta and 13 Jbeta primers were used in PCR. Using immunoSEQ multiplex PCR, the repertoire was profiled, and TCRdb retains in-frame clones only, with some absent. Its clone listing holds about 140,000 clones. The specimen was PBMCs. All receptors derive from a middle-aged man in good health and CMV-seronegative.

The rearrangement links TRBV11-2 to TRBJ2-2; 11 bases match TRBD1. This CDR3 has 14 amino acids. After removal of 6 bases from V and 5 bases from J, the junction contained 2 bases not matched to a gene. The germline V gene has CDR1 SGHAT and CDR2 FQNNGV. CDR3 region: CASRGQGVTGELFF. The CDR3 DNA is TGTGCCAGCAGGGGACAGGGGGTAACCGGGGAGCTGTTTTTT.

V usage is TRBV7-3 and J usage is TRBJ2-7; 7 nucleotides line up with TRBD1. The germline V gene has CDR1 SGHTA and CDR2 FQGTGA. Unmatched junction bases numbered 3, after V lost 1 base and J lost 6 bases. The length of the CDR3 is 13 residues. CDR3 amino acids: CASSLSRGREQYF. The DNA for the CDR3 is TGTGCCAGCAGCTTAAGTAGGGGGCGCGAGCAGTACTTC.